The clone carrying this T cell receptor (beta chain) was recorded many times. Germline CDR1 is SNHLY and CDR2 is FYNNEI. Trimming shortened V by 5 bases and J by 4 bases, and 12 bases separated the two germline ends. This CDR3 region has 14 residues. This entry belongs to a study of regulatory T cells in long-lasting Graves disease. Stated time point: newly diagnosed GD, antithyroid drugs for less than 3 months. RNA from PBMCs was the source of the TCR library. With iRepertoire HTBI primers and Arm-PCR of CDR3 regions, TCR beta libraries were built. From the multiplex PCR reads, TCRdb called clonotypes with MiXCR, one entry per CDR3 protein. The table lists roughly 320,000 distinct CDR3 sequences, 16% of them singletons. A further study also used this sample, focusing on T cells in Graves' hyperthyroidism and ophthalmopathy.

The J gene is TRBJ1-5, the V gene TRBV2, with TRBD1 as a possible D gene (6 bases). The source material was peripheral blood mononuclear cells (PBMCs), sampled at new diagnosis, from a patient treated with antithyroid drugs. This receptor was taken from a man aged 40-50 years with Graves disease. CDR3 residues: CASSSRQANQPQHF. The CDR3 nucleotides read TGTGCCAGCAGTAGTAGACAGGCGAATCAGCCCCAGCATTTT.